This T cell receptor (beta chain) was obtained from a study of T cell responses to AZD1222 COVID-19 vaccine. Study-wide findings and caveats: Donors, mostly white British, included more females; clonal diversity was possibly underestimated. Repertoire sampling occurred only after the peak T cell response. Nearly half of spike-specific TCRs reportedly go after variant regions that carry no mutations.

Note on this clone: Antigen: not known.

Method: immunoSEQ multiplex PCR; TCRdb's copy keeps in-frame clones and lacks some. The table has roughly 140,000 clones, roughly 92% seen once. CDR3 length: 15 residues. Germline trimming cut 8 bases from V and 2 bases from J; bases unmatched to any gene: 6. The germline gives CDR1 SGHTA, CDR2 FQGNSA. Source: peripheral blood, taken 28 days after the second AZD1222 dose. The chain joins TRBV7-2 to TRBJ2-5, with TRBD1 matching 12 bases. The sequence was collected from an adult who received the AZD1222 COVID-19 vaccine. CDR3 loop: CASLRDRGPQETQYF. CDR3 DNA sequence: TGTGCCAGCTTACGGGACAGGGGGCCTCAAGAGACCCAGTACTTC. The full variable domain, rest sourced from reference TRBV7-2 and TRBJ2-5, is GAGVSQSPSNKVTEKGKDVELRCDPISGHTALYWYRQSLGQGLEFLIYFQGNSAPDKSGLPSDRFSAERTGGSVSTLTIQRTQQEDSAVYLCASLRDRGPQETQYFGPGTRLLVL.